The rows below give T cell receptor beta chains drawn from one sample of a study of T cells after yellow fever vaccination. TCRdb itself ran the 5' RACE reads through MiXCR, one entry per CDR3 protein. The sample gives hundreds of thousands of distinct CDR3 sequences, roughly 8.7% of which show up once; about 3.7% is in the top ten. Sample: CD4+ T cells sorted from PBMCs, taken 5 days after the yellow fever booster vaccination. Source of these receptors: a man in his late teens or twenties who received the YFV17D yellow fever vaccine. Both conserved end residues are part of each CDR3. The order of the fields is J gene, clone size, D gene, CDR3 length, V gene, CDR3 protein, CDR3 DNA. The D gene is left open where the match is weak. Some rows have no size entry. The others give once, few or many, or a class for an expanded clone.

j_call: TRBJ2-2; clone_size: few; d_call: -; cdr3_length: 14; v_call: TRBV12-3/TRBV12-4; cdr3_aa: CASSLPGQARELFF; cdr3_nt: TGTGCCAGCAGTTTACCGGGGCAGGCTAGGGAGCTGTTTTTT
j_call: TRBJ2-7; clone_size: -; d_call: -; cdr3_length: 15; v_call: TRBV4-1; cdr3_aa: CASSQRWLGGMEQYF; cdr3_nt: TGCGCCAGCAGCCAAAGGTGGCTGGGCGGAATGGAGCAGTACTTC
j_call: TRBJ1-3; clone_size: -; d_call: TRBD1; cdr3_length: 16; v_call: TRBV5-4; cdr3_aa: CASSRAGQGPWDTIYF; cdr3_nt: TGTGCCAGCTCCCGCGCGGGACAGGGACCTTGGGACACCATATATTTT
j_call: TRBJ2-5; clone_size: many; d_call: -; cdr3_length: 15; v_call: TRBV5-8; cdr3_aa: CASSGVLGGEETQYF; cdr3_nt: TGTGCCAGCAGCGGGGTCCTTGGAGGAGAAGAGACCCAGTACTTC
j_call: TRBJ1-1; clone_size: few; d_call: TRBD1; cdr3_length: 15; v_call: TRBV4-2; cdr3_aa: CASSQVQGANTEAFF; cdr3_nt: TGTGCCAGCAGCCAAGTACAGGGGGCGAACACTGAAGCTTTCTTT
j_call: TRBJ1-2; clone_size: many; d_call: -; cdr3_length: 12; v_call: TRBV25-1; cdr3_aa: CASSVWPYGYTF; cdr3_nt: TGTGCCAGCAGTGTGTGGCCATATGGCTACACCTTC
j_call: TRBJ1-1; clone_size: few; d_call: -; cdr3_length: 14; v_call: TRBV12-3/TRBV12-4; cdr3_aa: CASSRDQWYTEAFF; cdr3_nt: TGTGCCAGCAGCCGTGACCAGTGGTACACTGAAGCTTTCTTT
j_call: TRBJ2-2; clone_size: -; d_call: TRBD1; cdr3_length: 14; v_call: TRBV7-9; cdr3_aa: CASRGTGGTGELFF; cdr3_nt: TGTGCCAGTCGAGGGACAGGGGGCACCGGGGAGCTGTTTTTT
j_call: TRBJ1-4; clone_size: -; d_call: -; cdr3_length: 14; v_call: TRBV6-1; cdr3_aa: CASSEDGINEKLFF; cdr3_nt: TGTGCCAGCAGTGAGGACGGAATTAATGAAAAACTGTTTTTT
j_call: TRBJ1-1; clone_size: many; d_call: -; cdr3_length: 13; v_call: TRBV7-3; cdr3_aa: CASSPSVNTEAFF; cdr3_nt: TGTGCCAGCAGCCCATCAGTGAACACTGAAGCTTTCTTT
j_call: TRBJ2-7; clone_size: -; d_call: -; cdr3_length: 14; v_call: TRBV25-1; cdr3_aa: CASATPGTVGEQYF; cdr3_nt: TGTGCCAGCGCAACGCCCGGGACCGTAGGCGAGCAGTACTTC
j_call: TRBJ2-7; clone_size: few; d_call: -; cdr3_length: 15; v_call: TRBV6-5; cdr3_aa: CASSLDSYPSYEQYF; cdr3_nt: TGTGCCAGCAGCCTCGACAGTTACCCCTCCTACGAGCAGTACTTC
j_call: TRBJ1-6; clone_size: -; d_call: -; cdr3_length: 12; v_call: TRBV20-1; cdr3_aa: CSAQAPNSPLHF; cdr3_nt: TGCAGTGCCCAAGCTCCAAATTCACCCCTCCACTTT
j_call: TRBJ2-3; clone_size: -; d_call: -; cdr3_length: 13; v_call: TRBV9; cdr3_aa: CASSAGTEYTQYF; cdr3_nt: TGTGCCAGCAGCGCCGGGACGGAGTATACGCAGTATTTT
j_call: TRBJ2-7; clone_size: few; d_call: TRBD1; cdr3_length: 14; v_call: TRBV7-2; cdr3_aa: CASTMDRGNYEQYF; cdr3_nt: TGTGCCAGCACGATGGACAGGGGGAACTACGAGCAGTACTTC
j_call: TRBJ1-4; clone_size: few; d_call: -; cdr3_length: 14; v_call: TRBV6-5; cdr3_aa: CASSYSGFFQELFF; cdr3_nt: TGTGCCAGCAGTTACTCGGGGTTCTTTCAGGAACTGTTTTTT
j_call: TRBJ2-3; clone_size: -; d_call: TRBD1; cdr3_length: 15; v_call: TRBV12-3/TRBV12-4; cdr3_aa: CASSFETGRTDTQYF; cdr3_nt: TGTGCCAGCAGTTTTGAGACAGGGCGGACAGATACGCAGTATTTT
j_call: TRBJ1-6; clone_size: many; d_call: -; cdr3_length: 17; v_call: TRBV20-1; cdr3_aa: CSAGREGPSSYNSPLHF; cdr3_nt: TGCAGTGCTGGGAGGGAGGGTCCGAGCTCCTATAATTCACCCCTCCACTTT
j_call: TRBJ2-5; clone_size: few; d_call: -; cdr3_length: 14; v_call: TRBV20-1; cdr3_aa: CSAFNRALQETQYF; cdr3_nt: TGCAGTGCATTCAACAGAGCGTTACAAGAGACCCAGTACTTC
j_call: TRBJ1-1; clone_size: -; d_call: TRBD1; cdr3_length: 14; v_call: TRBV5-5; cdr3_aa: CASTTDRGRTEAFF; cdr3_nt: TGTGCCAGCACCACGGACAGGGGAAGGACTGAAGCTTTCTTT
j_call: TRBJ2-1; clone_size: -; d_call: TRBD2; cdr3_length: 16; v_call: TRBV4-2; cdr3_aa: CASSQVSGGSYNEQFF; cdr3_nt: TGTGCCAGCAGCCAAGTGAGCGGGGGGTCCTACAATGAGCAGTTCTTC
j_call: TRBJ1-3; clone_size: -; d_call: TRBD1; cdr3_length: 16; v_call: TRBV9; cdr3_aa: CASSEGAGGSGNTIYF; cdr3_nt: TGTGCCAGCAGCGAGGGAGCAGGGGGATCTGGAAACACCATATATTTT
j_call: TRBJ2-1; clone_size: few; d_call: -; cdr3_length: 13; v_call: TRBV5-6; cdr3_aa: CASSLAWTEEQFF; cdr3_nt: TGTGCCAGCAGCTTGGCCTGGACTGAAGAGCAGTTCTTC
j_call: TRBJ2-3; clone_size: few; d_call: -; cdr3_length: 12; v_call: TRBV6-1; cdr3_aa: CASTQRVDTQYF; cdr3_nt: TGTGCCAGCACCCAAAGGGTTGATACGCAGTATTTT
j_call: TRBJ1-6; clone_size: few; d_call: -; cdr3_length: 15; v_call: TRBV19; cdr3_aa: CASNGQRDFNSPLHF; cdr3_nt: TGTGCCAGTAACGGTCAGCGAGATTTTAATTCACCCCTCCACTTT
j_call: TRBJ2-1; clone_size: few; d_call: -; cdr3_length: 15; v_call: TRBV7-2; cdr3_aa: CASTPAGFGVFEQFF; cdr3_nt: TGTGCCAGCACCCCGGCCGGCTTCGGAGTTTTTGAGCAGTTCTTC
j_call: TRBJ1-1; clone_size: many; d_call: TRBD1; cdr3_length: 14; v_call: TRBV12-3/TRBV12-4; cdr3_aa: CASSHRGGTTEAFF; cdr3_nt: TGTGCCAGCAGTCACAGGGGGGGGACGACTGAAGCTTTCTTT
j_call: TRBJ1-5; clone_size: many; d_call: TRBD1; cdr3_length: 17; v_call: TRBV4-1; cdr3_aa: CASSQERVRGLRQPQHF; cdr3_nt: TGCGCCAGCAGCCAAGAGAGGGTCAGGGGGCTGAGACAGCCCCAGCATTTT
j_call: TRBJ2-7; clone_size: -; d_call: -; cdr3_length: 13; v_call: TRBV6-2/TRBV6-3; cdr3_aa: CASTLAPYYEQYF; cdr3_nt: TGTGCCAGCACCCTCGCCCCCTACTACGAGCAGTACTTC
j_call: TRBJ2-4; clone_size: -; d_call: -; cdr3_length: 11; v_call: TRBV4-1; cdr3_aa: CASSQEGREYF; cdr3_nt: TGCGCCAGCAGCCAAGAGGGCAGAGAATACTTC
j_call: TRBJ2-4; clone_size: few; d_call: TRBD1; cdr3_length: 16; v_call: TRBV12-3/TRBV12-4; cdr3_aa: CASSARDSSIKNIQYF; cdr3_nt: TGTGCCAGCAGCGCTCGGGACAGCTCAATTAAAAACATTCAGTACTTC
j_call: TRBJ1-2; clone_size: -; d_call: -; cdr3_length: 15; v_call: TRBV5-5; cdr3_aa: CASSHDAAGRRGYTF; cdr3_nt: TGTGCCAGCAGCCACGACGCGGCGGGGCGGAGAGGCTACACCTTC
j_call: TRBJ1-6; clone_size: few; d_call: TRBD1; cdr3_length: 17; v_call: TRBV9; cdr3_aa: CASSGTDRGQVASPLHF; cdr3_nt: TGTGCCAGCAGCGGCACGGACAGGGGGCAAGTAGCTTCACCCCTCCACTTT
j_call: TRBJ1-1; clone_size: few; d_call: -; cdr3_length: 13; v_call: TRBV5-1; cdr3_aa: CASSLQARGEAFF; cdr3_nt: TGCGCCAGCAGCTTACAGGCAAGAGGGGAAGCTTTCTTT
j_call: TRBJ1-1; clone_size: few; d_call: -; cdr3_length: 14; v_call: TRBV19; cdr3_aa: CASSFRLGNTEAFF; cdr3_nt: TGTGCCAGTAGTTTCAGGCTGGGGAACACTGAAGCTTTCTTT
j_call: TRBJ1-3; clone_size: many; d_call: -; cdr3_length: 15; v_call: TRBV5-1; cdr3_aa: CASSSQGTSGNTIYF; cdr3_nt: TGCGCCAGCAGCTCTCAGGGGACCTCTGGAAACACCATATATTTT
j_call: TRBJ2-5; clone_size: few; d_call: -; cdr3_length: 13; v_call: TRBV20-1; cdr3_aa: CSASGTQGETQYF; cdr3_nt: TGCAGTGCCAGTGGGACTCAGGGGGAGACCCAGTACTTC
j_call: TRBJ2-3; clone_size: few; d_call: -; cdr3_length: 14; v_call: TRBV4-2; cdr3_aa: CASSLLGPRDTQYF; cdr3_nt: TGTGCCAGCAGCCTCCTAGGTCCGAGAGATACGCAGTATTTT
j_call: TRBJ1-5; clone_size: -; d_call: -; cdr3_length: 14; v_call: TRBV7-9; cdr3_aa: CASSFGTDNQPQHF; cdr3_nt: TGTGCCAGCAGCTTCGGGACGGATAATCAGCCCCAGCATTTT
j_call: TRBJ2-5; clone_size: many; d_call: -; cdr3_length: 13; v_call: TRBV7-2; cdr3_aa: CASSPRGQQTQYF; cdr3_nt: TGTGCCAGCAGCCCTAGAGGCCAACAGACCCAGTACTTC
j_call: TRBJ2-3; clone_size: -; d_call: -; cdr3_length: 16; v_call: TRBV18; cdr3_aa: CASSRRALASTDTQYF; cdr3_nt: TGTGCCAGCTCACGGCGGGCCCTAGCGAGCACAGATACGCAGTATTTT
j_call: TRBJ1-1; clone_size: many; d_call: -; cdr3_length: 14; v_call: TRBV5-1; cdr3_aa: CASSATGSGDEAFF; cdr3_nt: TGCGCCAGCAGCGCAACCGGGAGTGGGGATGAAGCTTTCTTT
j_call: TRBJ2-5; clone_size: -; d_call: -; cdr3_length: 12; v_call: TRBV30; cdr3_aa: CAWSVLEETQYF; cdr3_nt: TGTGCCTGGAGTGTACTCGAAGAGACCCAGTACTTC
j_call: TRBJ2-2; clone_size: few; d_call: -; cdr3_length: 15; v_call: TRBV12-3/TRBV12-4; cdr3_aa: CASSPRGAGDGELFF; cdr3_nt: TGTGCCAGCAGTCCCCGGGGGGCGGGGGACGGGGAGCTGTTTTTT
j_call: TRBJ2-3; clone_size: -; d_call: TRBD2; cdr3_length: 14; v_call: TRBV7-2; cdr3_aa: CASSLAAGADTQYF; cdr3_nt: TGTGCCAGCAGCTTAGCGGCGGGGGCAGATACGCAGTATTTT
j_call: TRBJ2-5; clone_size: -; d_call: -; cdr3_length: 16; v_call: TRBV7-2; cdr3_aa: CASSLSRGLLQETQYF; cdr3_nt: TGTGCCAGCAGCCTGTCGCGGGGGCTTCTCCAAGAGACCCAGTACTTC
j_call: TRBJ1-4; clone_size: many; d_call: -; cdr3_length: 14; v_call: TRBV29-1; cdr3_aa: CSAVRTVPNEKLFF; cdr3_nt: TGCAGCGCCGTAAGGACGGTCCCTAATGAAAAACTGTTTTTT
j_call: TRBJ2-5; clone_size: -; d_call: -; cdr3_length: 15; v_call: TRBV7-3; cdr3_aa: CASSLNGGYGETQYF; cdr3_nt: TGTGCCAGCAGCTTAAATGGGGGATACGGAGAGACCCAGTACTTC
j_call: TRBJ1-6; clone_size: many; d_call: TRBD1; cdr3_length: 15; v_call: TRBV5-1; cdr3_aa: CASSWGTGSSAPLHF; cdr3_nt: TGCGCCAGCAGCTGGGGGACAGGGTCGTCGGCACCCCTCCACTTT
j_call: TRBJ2-1; clone_size: -; d_call: -; cdr3_length: 13; v_call: TRBV6-5; cdr3_aa: CASSYRVLGEQFF; cdr3_nt: TGTGCCAGCAGTTATCGAGTACTGGGTGAGCAGTTCTTC
j_call: TRBJ1-5; clone_size: -; d_call: -; cdr3_length: 15; v_call: TRBV12-3/TRBV12-4; cdr3_aa: CASSLVPGRNQPQHF; cdr3_nt: TGTGCCAGCAGTTTAGTTCCCGGGAGGAATCAGCCCCAGCATTTT
j_call: TRBJ1-1; clone_size: -; d_call: -; cdr3_length: 12; v_call: TRBV12-3/TRBV12-4; cdr3_aa: CASGTGFTEAFF; cdr3_nt: TGTGCCAGCGGGACGGGGTTCACTGAAGCTTTCTTT
j_call: TRBJ1-2; clone_size: -; d_call: -; cdr3_length: 14; v_call: TRBV5-1; cdr3_aa: CASSLSPGDYGYTF; cdr3_nt: TGCGCCAGCAGCTTAAGCCCGGGAGACTATGGCTACACCTTC
j_call: TRBJ1-5; clone_size: -; d_call: -; cdr3_length: 15; v_call: TRBV4-2; cdr3_aa: CASSQEIGYNQPQHF; cdr3_nt: TGTGCCAGCAGCCAAGAGATAGGGTACAATCAGCCCCAGCATTTT
j_call: TRBJ2-7; clone_size: -; d_call: -; cdr3_length: 14; v_call: TRBV12-3/TRBV12-4; cdr3_aa: CASSGPGGTYEQYF; cdr3_nt: TGTGCCAGCAGTGGACCCGGAGGGACCTACGAGCAGTACTTC
j_call: TRBJ1-4; clone_size: -; d_call: -; cdr3_length: 18; v_call: TRBV12-3/TRBV12-4; cdr3_aa: CASNLAGSPSLANEKLFF; cdr3_nt: TGTGCCAGCAATCTCGCAGGGAGCCCTAGTTTAGCGAATGAAAAACTGTTTTTT
j_call: TRBJ2-5; clone_size: few; d_call: TRBD1; cdr3_length: 17; v_call: TRBV7-9; cdr3_aa: CASRSGQGAQLQETQYF; cdr3_nt: TGTGCCAGCAGGTCGGGACAGGGGGCGCAGCTACAAGAGACCCAGTACTTC
j_call: TRBJ2-5; clone_size: -; d_call: -; cdr3_length: 13; v_call: TRBV6-2/TRBV6-3; cdr3_aa: CASSEWRDQTQYF; cdr3_nt: TGTGCCAGCAGCGAGTGGCGGGACCAGACCCAGTACTTC
j_call: TRBJ1-5; clone_size: -; d_call: TRBD1; cdr3_length: 13; v_call: TRBV20-1; cdr3_aa: CSARGTGNQPQHF; cdr3_nt: TGCAGTGCTAGAGGGACAGGTAATCAGCCCCAGCATTTT